The 17 T cell receptor beta chains listed next were all sequenced from one sample in a study of T-cell memory formation after mild COVID-19. MiXCR was run by TCRdb on the 5' RACE reads, yielding one entry per CDR3 protein. Among 310,000 or so distinct CDR3 sequences, more than 15% were seen once, and the ten largest hold 22%. Sequencing was done on a sample of PBMCs or a T cell subset sorted from them (not recorded which). The receptor source for this set is a man between 18 and 29 years old who had mild COVID-19 (a few samples of this study predate the infection). Cell type and time point are not known.

This chain links TRBV20-1 with TRBJ2-7; 8 bases are a match to TRBD2. In germline, CDR1 is DFQATT, CDR2 SNEGSKA (reference sequence). The CDR3 covers 13 residues. Germline trimming cut 5 bases from V and 6 bases from J; bases unmatched to any gene: 9. CDR3 in DNA: TGCAGTGCTGTCTTAGCGGGGCCCTCCGAGCAGTACTTC. Translation gives CSAVLAGPSEQYF.

This clonotype was counted between two and nine times. This rearrangement joins TRBV3-1 to TRBJ1-1; no clear D gene. CDR3 length: 14 amino acids. Germline loops: CDR1 LGHDT, CDR2 YNNKEL (reference sequence). Trimming stripped 1 base from V and 7 bases from J, with 13 bases between. CDR3 sequence: CASSQVAAWGEAFF. Written as DNA, the CDR3 is TGTGCCAGCAGCCAAGTAGCGGCTTGGGGTGAAGCTTTCTTT.

This clonotype was recorded a few times. V gene TRBV2 combines with J gene TRBJ2-7; weak D call: TRBD1 (6 bases). The ends were cut back, 6 bases at V and 0 bases at J, with 15 bases in the middle. The germline V gene encodes CDR1 SNHLY and CDR2 FYNNEI. This CDR3 is 15 amino acids long. The CDR3 bases are TGTGCCAGCAGAGAGACAGGTTTTAGCTCCTACGAGCAGTACTTC. This codes for CASRETGFSSYEQYF.

In its sample, this clonotype was seen a few times. This chain uses TRBV7-9 with TRBJ2-1; 8 positions match TRBD1. Germline trimming cut 5 bases from V and 8 bases from J; bases unmatched to any gene: 5. The germline V gene has CDR1 SEHNR and CDR2 FQNEAQ (reference sequence). The CDR3 has 13 residues. This CDR3 reads CASSHDRGDEQFF. The CDR3 DNA sequence: TGTGCCAGCAGCCACGACAGGGGAGATGAGCAGTTCTTC.

This clonotype came up a few times. This chain links TRBV12-3 or TRBV12-4 with TRBJ2-7, with 7 bases lining up with TRBD2. The CDR3 contains 14 residues. V trimming: 6 bases; J trimming: 4 bases; junction bases outside the gene matches: 9. The DNA for the CDR3 is TGTGCCAGCAGCCCGGGGGGAGGGGTTTACGAGCAGTACTTC. This translates into CASSPGGGVYEQYF.

This chain connects TRBV9 to TRBJ1-4; 7 bases line up with TRBD1. CDR1 and CDR2 (germline): SGDLS, YYNGEE. This CDR3 has 14 amino acids. Losses at the gene ends were 4 bases for V and 6 bases for J; bases not matched to a gene: 6. The CDR3 sequence: CASSYDRVDEKLFF. CDR3 DNA sequence: TGTGCCAGCAGCTACGACAGGGTTGATGAAAAACTGTTTTTT.

V gene TRBV5-4 combines with J gene TRBJ1-5; D might be TRBD1 (5 bases). This CDR3 comprises 14 residues. Germline CDR1 and CDR2: SGHNT and YYREEE (reference sequence). V lost 1 base, J lost 3 bases, and 8 bases lay in between. CDR3 nucleotide sequence: TGTGCCAGCAGCTTGCAAGGGACCAATCAGCCCCAGCATTTT. Translation: CASSLQGTNQPQHF. The variable domain in full, completed from reference TRBV5-4 and TRBJ1-5, reads ETGVTQSPTHLIKTRGQQVTLRCSSQSGHNTVSWYQQALGQGPQFIFQYYREEENGRGNFPPRFSGLQFPNYSSELNVNALELDDSALYLCASSLQGTNQPQHFGDGTRLSIL.

This clonotype has at least ten counts. This chain connects TRBV12-3 or TRBV12-4 to TRBJ2-3, with TRBD2 matching over 8 bases. The CDR3 has 14 amino acids. V shed 4 bases and J 5 bases; nucleotides not matched to a gene: 5. The CDR3 reads CASSYGGAGDTQYF. CDR3 in DNA: TGTGCCAGCAGTTACGGGGGGGCCGGAGATACGCAGTATTTT.

The chain has TRBV5-1 and TRBJ2-5, with 10 bases lining up with TRBD2. Germline CDR1 reads SGHRS; CDR2 reads YFSETQ. CDR3 length equals 16 residues. V lost 0 bases to trimming and J lost 2 bases; unmatched junction nucleotides: 4. CDR3 sequence reads: CASSLVLAGVQETQYF. CDR3 DNA sequence: TGCGCCAGCAGCTTGGTCCTAGCGGGGGTTCAAGAGACCCAGTACTTC.

The chain uses TRBV4-1 and TRBJ2-3; D may be TRBD2 (6 bases). CDR1 is MGHRA, CDR2 YSYEKL, per germline. V lost 4 bases, J lost 6 bases, and 17 bases lay in between. The CDR3 totals 15 residues. CDR3 nucleotide sequence: TGCGCCAGCAGCCGAGCCTCCAGGGACTTGGATACGCAGTATTTT. Amino acids: CASSRASRDLDTQYF.

This clonotype was observed many times. The rearrangement links TRBV4-3 to TRBJ2-1; maybe TRBD2 (5 bases). V dropped 0 bases and J dropped 8 bases, with 14 bases sitting between them. The CDR3 has 15 residues. In germline, CDR1 is LGHNA, CDR2 YSLEER. CDR3 DNA: TGCGCCAGCAGCCAAGAGATCGGCCTGAGGGATGAGCAGTTCTTC. It is translated as CASSQEIGLRDEQFF.

This clonotype was seen at least ten times. In DNA form, the CDR3 reads TGCGCCAGCAGCTGGGACCCACACGGTGGCACAGATACGCAGTATTTT. The encoded protein is CASSWDPHGGTDTQYF. V usage is TRBV5-1 and J usage is TRBJ2-3; either TRBD1 or TRBD2 may supply D (5 bases each). This CDR3 comprises 16 residues. Germline V gene data show CDR1 as SGHRS and CDR2 as YFSETQ. V lost 3 bases and J 1 base, leaving 15 bases between the germline ends.

This clonotype was picked up a small number of times. CDR3 nucleotides: TGTGCCAGCAGTTTTCCGGGTGGGGCCAACGTCCTGACTTTC. It yields the protein CASSFPGGANVLTF. The V gene is TRBV28, the J gene TRBJ2-6; D uncertain. The V end lost 3 bases, the J end lost 3 bases, and 6 bases lay between the germline ends. The germline V gene encodes CDR1 MDHEN and CDR2 SYDVKM. The CDR3 spans 14 residues.

The V gene is TRBV20-1, the J gene TRBJ2-4; no clear D gene. Trimming took off 3 bases at V and 0 bases at J, with 15 bases between the two ends. Germline lookup yields CDR1 DFQATT and CDR2 SNEGSKA (reference sequence). The CDR3 loop spans 16 amino acids. The CDR3 spells CSARRSQVLAKNIQYF. CDR3 coding DNA: TGCAGTGCTAGGAGATCCCAGGTCCTAGCCAAAAACATTCAGTACTTC.

This chain uses TRBV24-1 with TRBJ2-2, with 7 nucleotides matching TRBD1. The CDR3 is made up of 14 amino acids. Looked up from germline, CDR1 is KGHDR and CDR2 is SFDVKD. With 5 bases clipped from V and 5 bases from J, the junction kept 4 bases outside the gene matches. CDR3 DNA sequence: TGTGCCACCAGTGCTGAGGGGGCGACCGGGGAGCTGTTTTTT. This translates into CATSAEGATGELFF.

V and J are TRBV12-3 or TRBV12-4 and TRBJ2-3, with TRBD2 matching over 7 bases. The CDR3 consists of 14 residues. J lost 6 bases, V lost 6 bases, and 9 bases had no gene match. CDR3 loop: CASSRGSGVDTQYF. Written as DNA, the CDR3 is TGTGCCAGCAGCCGCGGCAGCGGGGTGGATACGCAGTATTTT.

This clonotype was picked up a small number of times. V usage is TRBV24-1 and J usage is TRBJ2-3; D possibly matches TRBD1 or TRBD2 (5 bases each). Trimming took off 2 bases at V and 5 bases at J, with 13 bases between the two ends. Germline values: CDR1 KGHDR, CDR2 SFDVKD. This CDR3 region has 15 residues. CDR3 residues: CATSDSGTLGDTQYF. CDR3 DNA sequence: TGTGCCACCAGTGATTCTGGGACCCTCGGAGATACGCAGTATTTT.